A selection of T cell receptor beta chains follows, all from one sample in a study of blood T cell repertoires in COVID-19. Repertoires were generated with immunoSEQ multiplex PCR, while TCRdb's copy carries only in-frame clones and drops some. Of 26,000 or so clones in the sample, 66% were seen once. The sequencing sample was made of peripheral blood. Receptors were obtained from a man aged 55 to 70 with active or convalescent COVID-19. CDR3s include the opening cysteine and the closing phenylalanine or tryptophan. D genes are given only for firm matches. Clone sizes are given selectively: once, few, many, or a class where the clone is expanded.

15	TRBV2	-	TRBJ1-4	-	CASSDRGTYNEKLFF	TGTGCCAGCAGTGACCGGGGGACTTATAATGAAAAACTGTTTTTT
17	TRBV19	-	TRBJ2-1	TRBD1	CASSISRQGVSYNEQFF	TGTGCCAGTAGTATTTCCCGGCAGGGGGTCTCCTACAATGAGCAGTTCTTC
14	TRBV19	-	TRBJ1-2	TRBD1	CASRQNRGLGGYTF	TGTGCCAGTCGACAGAACAGGGGGCTAGGTGGCTACACCTTC
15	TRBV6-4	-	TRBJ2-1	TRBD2	CASSATSGGYNEQFF	TGTGCCAGCAGTGCTACTAGCGGGGGGTACAATGAGCAGTTCTTC
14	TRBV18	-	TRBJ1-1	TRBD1	CASSRAGGNTEAFF	TGTGCCAGCTCTCGGGCAGGGGGGAACACTGAAGCTTTCTTT
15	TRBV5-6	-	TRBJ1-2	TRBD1	CASSLRGGEDYGYTF	TGTGCCAGCAGCTTGCGAGGGGGCGAGGACTATGGCTACACCTTC
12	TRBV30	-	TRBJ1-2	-	CAWSGAPGGYTF	TGTGCCTGGAGTGGGGCCCCGGGGGGCTACACCTTC
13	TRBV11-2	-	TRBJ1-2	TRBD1	CATRQGEDYGYTF	TGTGCCACCAGACAGGGGGAGGACTATGGCTACACCTTC
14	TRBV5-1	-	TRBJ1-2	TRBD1	CASSRDRVGYGYTF	TGCGCCAGCAGCAGGGACAGGGTCGGCTATGGCTACACCTTC
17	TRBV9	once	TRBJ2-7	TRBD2	CASSPPGLAGGTYEQYF	TGTGCCAGCAGCCCTCCGGGACTAGCGGGAGGGACCTACGAGCAGTACTTC
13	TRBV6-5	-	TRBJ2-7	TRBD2	CASSYVAGLEQYF	TGTGCCAGCAGTTATGTAGCGGGGTTAGAGCAGTACTTC
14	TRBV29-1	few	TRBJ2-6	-	CSVGLGMVGNVLTF	TGCAGCGTTGGACTAGGGATGGTAGGCAACGTCCTGACTTTC
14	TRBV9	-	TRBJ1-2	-	CASSVDGEDYGYTF	TGTGCCAGCAGCGTAGACGGAGAAGACTATGGCTACACCTTC
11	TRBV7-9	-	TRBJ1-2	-	CASSLDRGYTF	TGTGCCAGCAGCTTAGACAGAGGCTACACCTTC
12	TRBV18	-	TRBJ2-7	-	CASSPIGEEQYF	TGTGCCAGCTCACCTATTGGGGAGGAGCAGTACTTC
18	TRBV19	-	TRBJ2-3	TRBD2	CASSIQGFGGGSTDTQYF	TGTGCCAGTAGTATACAGGGATTTGGGGGGGGTAGCACAGATACGCAGTATTTT
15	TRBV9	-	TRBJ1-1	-	CASTPSTGGSTEAFF	TGTGCCAGCACCCCTTCAACCGGCGGGTCCACTGAAGCTTTCTTT
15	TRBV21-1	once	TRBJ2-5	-	CASSKGLRTGETQYF	TGTGCCAGCAGCAAGGGACTAAGAACAGGAGAGACCCAGTACTTC
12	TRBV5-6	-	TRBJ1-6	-	CASRQDNSPLHF	TGTGCCAGCCGGCAGGATAATTCACCCCTCCACTTT
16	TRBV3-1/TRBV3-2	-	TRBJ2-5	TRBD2	CASRHTGLAVEETQYF	TGTGCCAGCAGGCATACCGGTCTAGCGGTTGAGGAGACCCAGTACTTC
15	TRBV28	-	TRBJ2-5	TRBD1	CASSRQGTIKETQYF	TGTGCCAGCAGTCGACAGGGCACAATAAAAGAGACCCAGTACTTC
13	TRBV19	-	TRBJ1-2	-	CASRRGEDYGYTF	TGTGCCAGTAGAAGAGGCGAGGACTATGGCTACACCTTC
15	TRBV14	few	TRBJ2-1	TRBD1	CASSRPGQVLSEQFF	TGTGCCAGCAGCCGACCGGGACAGGTCCTGAGTGAGCAGTTCTTC
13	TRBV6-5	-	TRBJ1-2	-	CASSPGSNYGYTF	TGTGCCAGCAGTCCGGGGAGCAACTATGGCTACACCTTC
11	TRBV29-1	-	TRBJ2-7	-	CSVGSGYEQYF	TGCAGCGTGGGGAGCGGGTACGAGCAGTACTTC
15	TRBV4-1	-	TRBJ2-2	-	CASSQSARGTGELFF	TGCGCCAGCAGCCAGTCGGCCAGGGGCACCGGGGAGCTGTTTTTT
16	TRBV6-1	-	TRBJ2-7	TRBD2	CASSEGTVRGDYEQYF	TGTGCCAGCAGTGAAGGGACGGTGCGGGGGGACTACGAGCAGTACTTC
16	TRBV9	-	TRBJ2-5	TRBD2	CASLTSGRWCQETQYF	TGTGCCAGCCTAACTAGCGGGAGGTGGTGCCAAGAGACCCAGTACTTC
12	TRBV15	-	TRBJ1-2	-	CATSRGGPGYTF	TGTGCCACCAGCAGGGGGGGGCCTGGCTACACCTTC
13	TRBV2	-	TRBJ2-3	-	CAIRSDGDDTQYF	TGTGCCATTCGCTCTGACGGGGATGATACGCAGTATTTT
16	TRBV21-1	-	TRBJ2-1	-	CASSNRRGVPYNEQFF	TGTGCCAGCAGCAACCGCCGGGGGGTGCCCTACAATGAGCAGTTCTTC
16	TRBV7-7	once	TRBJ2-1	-	CASSLSLGPGKNEQFF	TGTGCTAGCAGCTTATCATTAGGTCCAGGGAAGAATGAGCAGTTCTTC
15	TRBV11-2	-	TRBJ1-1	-	CASSRHPGQGTEAFF	TGTGCCAGCAGCCGCCATCCCGGGCAGGGGACTGAAGCTTTCTTT
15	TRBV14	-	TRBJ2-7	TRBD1	CASSQTGGLIYEQYF	TGTGCCAGCAGCCAAACAGGGGGCCTAATCTACGAGCAGTACTTC
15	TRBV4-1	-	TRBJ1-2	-	CASSQDLWGDNGYTF	TGCGCCAGCAGCCAAGATCTGTGGGGAGACAATGGCTACACCTTC
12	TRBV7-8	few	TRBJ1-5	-	CASSLNTGSQHF	TGTGCCAGCAGCTTAAATACCGGGTCCCAGCATTTT
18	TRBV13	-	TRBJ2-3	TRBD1	CASSLGPFGQGFTDTQYF	TGTGCCAGCAGCTTAGGCCCATTCGGACAGGGGTTCACAGATACGCAGTATTTT
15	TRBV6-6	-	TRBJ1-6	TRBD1	CASWDRSSYNSPLHF	TGTGCCAGCTGGGACAGGAGCTCCTATAATTCACCCCTCCACTTT
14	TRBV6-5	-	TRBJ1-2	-	CASRRQAGDYGYTF	TGTGCCAGCAGGAGACAGGCTGGGGACTATGGCTACACCTTC
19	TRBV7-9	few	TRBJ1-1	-	CASSLGSPRQLRRHTEAFF	TGTGCCAGCAGCTTAGGCAGCCCTCGACAGCTACGAAGGCACACTGAAGCTTTCTTT
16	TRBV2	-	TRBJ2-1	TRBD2	CASRRLAGGTYNEQFF	TGTGCCAGCAGACGCTTAGCGGGAGGGACCTACAATGAGCAGTTCTTC
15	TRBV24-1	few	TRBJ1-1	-	CATSDRTGRNTEAFF	TGTGCCACCAGTGACCGTACAGGACGGAACACTGAAGCTTTCTTT
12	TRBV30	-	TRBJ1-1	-	CAWSRSNTEAFF	TGTGCCTGGAGTAGGAGTAACACTGAAGCTTTCTTT
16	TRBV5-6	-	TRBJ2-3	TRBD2	CASRRTSGGVADTQYF	TGTGCCAGCAGGCGGACTAGCGGGGGGGTCGCAGATACGCAGTATTTT
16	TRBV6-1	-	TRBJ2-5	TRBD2	CASSEATSGIQETQYF	TGTGCCAGCAGTGAAGCTACTAGCGGGATCCAAGAGACCCAGTACTTC
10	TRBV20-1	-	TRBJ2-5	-	CSARGETQYF	TGCAGTGCCCGGGGAGAGACCCAGTACTTC
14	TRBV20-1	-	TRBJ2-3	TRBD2	CSASLAGGMDTQYF	TGCAGTGCTAGTCTAGCGGGAGGGATGGATACGCAGTATTTT
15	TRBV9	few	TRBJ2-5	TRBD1	CASSPRAGGKETQYF	TGTGCCAGCAGCCCCCGGGCAGGGGGTAAAGAGACCCAGTACTTC
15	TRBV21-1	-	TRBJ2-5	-	CASSGTSGVQETQYF	TGTGCCAGCAGCGGGACTAGCGGGGTTCAAGAGACCCAGTACTTC
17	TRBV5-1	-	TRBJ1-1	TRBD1	CASSFSIPGQVNTEAFF	TGCGCCAGCAGCTTTTCCATTCCGGGACAGGTAAACACTGAAGCTTTCTTT
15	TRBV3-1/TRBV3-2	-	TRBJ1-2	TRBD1	CASSATATGFNGYTF	TGTGCCAGCAGCGCCACGGCGACAGGGTTTAATGGCTACACCTTC
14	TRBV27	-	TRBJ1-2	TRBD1	CASRDTGVNYGYTF	TGTGCCAGCAGGGATACAGGGGTTAACTATGGCTACACCTTC
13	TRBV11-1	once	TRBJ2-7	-	CASSYGYSYEQYF	TGTGCCAGCAGCTACGGGTATTCCTACGAGCAGTACTTC
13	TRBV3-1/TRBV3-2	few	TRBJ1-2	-	CASSQKLAYGYTF	TGTGCCAGCAGCCAAAAACTCGCGTATGGCTACACCTTC